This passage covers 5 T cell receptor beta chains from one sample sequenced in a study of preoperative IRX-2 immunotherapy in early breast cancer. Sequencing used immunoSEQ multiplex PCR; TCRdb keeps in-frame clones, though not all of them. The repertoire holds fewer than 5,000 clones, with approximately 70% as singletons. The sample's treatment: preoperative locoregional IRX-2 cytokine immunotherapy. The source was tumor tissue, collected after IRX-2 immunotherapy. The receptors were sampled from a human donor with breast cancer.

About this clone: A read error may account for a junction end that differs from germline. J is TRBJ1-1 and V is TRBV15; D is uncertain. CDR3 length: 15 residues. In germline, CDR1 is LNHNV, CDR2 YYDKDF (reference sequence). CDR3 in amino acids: CASSQDTGGMTEAFF. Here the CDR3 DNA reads TGTGCCAGCAGCCAAGATACGGGCGGAATGACTGAAGCTTTCTTT.

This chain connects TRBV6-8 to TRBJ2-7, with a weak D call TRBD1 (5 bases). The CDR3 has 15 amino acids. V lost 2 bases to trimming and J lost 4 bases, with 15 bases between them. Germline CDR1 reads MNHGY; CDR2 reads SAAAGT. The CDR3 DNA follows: TGTGCCAGCAGTTACCCCGACCTAGGACATTACGAGCAGTACTTC. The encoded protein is CASSYPDLGHYEQYF.

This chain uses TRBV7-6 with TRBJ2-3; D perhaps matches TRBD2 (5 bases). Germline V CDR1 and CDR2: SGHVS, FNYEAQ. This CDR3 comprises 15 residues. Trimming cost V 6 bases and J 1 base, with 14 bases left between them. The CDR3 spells CASSGGGVGTDTQYF. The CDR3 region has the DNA TGTGCCAGCAGTGGAGGTGGGGTGGGCACAGATACGCAGTATTTT.

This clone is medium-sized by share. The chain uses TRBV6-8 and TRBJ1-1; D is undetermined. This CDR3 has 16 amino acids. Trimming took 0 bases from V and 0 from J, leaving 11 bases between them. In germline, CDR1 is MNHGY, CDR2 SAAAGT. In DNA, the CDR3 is TGTGCCAGCAGTTACTCGAGTACCTTCATGAACACTGAAGCTTTCTTT. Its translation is CASSYSSTFMNTEAFF.

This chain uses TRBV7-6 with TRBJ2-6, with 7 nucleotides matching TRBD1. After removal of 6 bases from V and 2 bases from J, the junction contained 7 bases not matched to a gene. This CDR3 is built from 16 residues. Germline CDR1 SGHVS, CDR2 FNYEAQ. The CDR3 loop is CASRTTGDTGANVLTF. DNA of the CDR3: TGTGCCAGCAGAACTACAGGGGATACTGGGGCCAACGTCCTGACTTTC.